The subject of this entry is one T cell receptor beta chain. This clonotype was counted at least ten times. Which antigen it targets is not known. There are no base qualities to consult, and no much larger clone falls within one base. The sample comes from a study of T-cell memory formation after mild COVID-19 (dated by TCRdb to the early 2020s). Regarding the study in general: TCR sequence clusters from the two donors were largely donor specific. In a couple of donors, T-cell clones that expanded and contracted after mild COVID-19 were tracked by sequencing TCRalpha and TCRbeta repertoires over time. Two young, previously healthy adult volunteers made up the cohort, one male and one female. Here is what the overall study found, with its caveats: Some responding clones were found in pre-infection memory, which suggests that pre-existing cross-reactive memory T cells took part in the SARS-CoV-2 response. The study included only a couple of mild cases, and larger cohorts that include severe cases with pre-infection samples were judged to be necessary. The second-wave clones that peaked on day 37 were not confirmed to be SARS-CoV-2 specific. Contracting CD4+ clones turned up mainly in the CM and EM memory subsets, whereas EMRA was where CD8+ clones were enriched. Clones contracting from day 15 to 85 had balanced CD4/CD8 phenotypes, while a second wave expanding from day 15 to 37 was biased towards CD4+.

Ficoll-Paque density gradient centrifugation was used to isolate PBMCs. The CDR3 contains 16 residues, cysteine and phenylalanine counted. The CDR3 DNA has 48 bases and is translated from base 1. CDR1 SGHTA and CDR2 FQGNSA were looked up in the germline V gene. V loses 5 bases, J loses 3 bases, and the germline ends lie 17 bases apart. Sequencing took place on an Illumina NovaSeq 6000. TCRalpha and TCRbeta cDNA libraries were built by 5'RACE with constant-segment primers, adding sample barcodes and unique molecular identifiers. Trizol reagent was used to extract RNA from every sample. Library amplification was performed in two PCR steps, and a second sample barcode and Illumina TruSeq adapters were introduced in the second step. Sequencing of the libraries was done on an Illumina NovaSeq, producing 2 x 150 bp paired-end reads. The study's own analysis went as follows. Demultiplexing of reads and collapsing into UMI-guided consensus sequences were performed with migec v1.2.7. Using mixcr v2.1.11, UMI consensuses were aligned to TRA and TRB V and J templates and then assembled into clonotypes. Expanded or contracted clonotypes were those called significant by both edgeR and NoisET, with noise models trained on biological replicates. For edgeR calls, a false discovery rate-adjusted p below 0.01 and a log2 fold-change threshold of 1 were applied. As an exploratory analysis of dynamics, max-normalized trajectories of the 1000 most abundant clonotypes were examined with PCA combined with hierarchical clustering. Separately sequenced CD4+ and CD8+ repertoires were used to assign a CD4 or CD8 phenotype to each responding clone. The raw public data were reprocessed by TCRdb itself: fastp quality trimming at Q25, MiXCR clonotype calling, in-frame beta chains only. Entries that share a CDR3 protein sequence are merged under the most common genes and DNA. The V and J calls were not made by the authors but by TCRdb's processing. The sample table lists hundreds of thousands of distinct CDR3 sequences, 13% to 15% of them with a count of one. Roughly 22% of the sample goes to the ten largest clones.

This receptor was obtained from a man between 18 and 29 years old who had mild COVID-19 (a few samples of this study predate the infection). The sample titles of this study are shuffled in the database, so cell type and time point are left out; the donor was told from shared clones. The chain uses TRBV7-2 and TRBJ2-4; possibly the D gene is TRBD2, per 6 matching bases. The sample was PBMCs or a T cell subset sorted from them (not recorded which). The sequence in DNA is TGTGCCAGCAGCCCCCCCCGCCGGCGGGGCAAAAACATTCAGTACTTC. It encodes CASSPPRRRGKNIQYF.